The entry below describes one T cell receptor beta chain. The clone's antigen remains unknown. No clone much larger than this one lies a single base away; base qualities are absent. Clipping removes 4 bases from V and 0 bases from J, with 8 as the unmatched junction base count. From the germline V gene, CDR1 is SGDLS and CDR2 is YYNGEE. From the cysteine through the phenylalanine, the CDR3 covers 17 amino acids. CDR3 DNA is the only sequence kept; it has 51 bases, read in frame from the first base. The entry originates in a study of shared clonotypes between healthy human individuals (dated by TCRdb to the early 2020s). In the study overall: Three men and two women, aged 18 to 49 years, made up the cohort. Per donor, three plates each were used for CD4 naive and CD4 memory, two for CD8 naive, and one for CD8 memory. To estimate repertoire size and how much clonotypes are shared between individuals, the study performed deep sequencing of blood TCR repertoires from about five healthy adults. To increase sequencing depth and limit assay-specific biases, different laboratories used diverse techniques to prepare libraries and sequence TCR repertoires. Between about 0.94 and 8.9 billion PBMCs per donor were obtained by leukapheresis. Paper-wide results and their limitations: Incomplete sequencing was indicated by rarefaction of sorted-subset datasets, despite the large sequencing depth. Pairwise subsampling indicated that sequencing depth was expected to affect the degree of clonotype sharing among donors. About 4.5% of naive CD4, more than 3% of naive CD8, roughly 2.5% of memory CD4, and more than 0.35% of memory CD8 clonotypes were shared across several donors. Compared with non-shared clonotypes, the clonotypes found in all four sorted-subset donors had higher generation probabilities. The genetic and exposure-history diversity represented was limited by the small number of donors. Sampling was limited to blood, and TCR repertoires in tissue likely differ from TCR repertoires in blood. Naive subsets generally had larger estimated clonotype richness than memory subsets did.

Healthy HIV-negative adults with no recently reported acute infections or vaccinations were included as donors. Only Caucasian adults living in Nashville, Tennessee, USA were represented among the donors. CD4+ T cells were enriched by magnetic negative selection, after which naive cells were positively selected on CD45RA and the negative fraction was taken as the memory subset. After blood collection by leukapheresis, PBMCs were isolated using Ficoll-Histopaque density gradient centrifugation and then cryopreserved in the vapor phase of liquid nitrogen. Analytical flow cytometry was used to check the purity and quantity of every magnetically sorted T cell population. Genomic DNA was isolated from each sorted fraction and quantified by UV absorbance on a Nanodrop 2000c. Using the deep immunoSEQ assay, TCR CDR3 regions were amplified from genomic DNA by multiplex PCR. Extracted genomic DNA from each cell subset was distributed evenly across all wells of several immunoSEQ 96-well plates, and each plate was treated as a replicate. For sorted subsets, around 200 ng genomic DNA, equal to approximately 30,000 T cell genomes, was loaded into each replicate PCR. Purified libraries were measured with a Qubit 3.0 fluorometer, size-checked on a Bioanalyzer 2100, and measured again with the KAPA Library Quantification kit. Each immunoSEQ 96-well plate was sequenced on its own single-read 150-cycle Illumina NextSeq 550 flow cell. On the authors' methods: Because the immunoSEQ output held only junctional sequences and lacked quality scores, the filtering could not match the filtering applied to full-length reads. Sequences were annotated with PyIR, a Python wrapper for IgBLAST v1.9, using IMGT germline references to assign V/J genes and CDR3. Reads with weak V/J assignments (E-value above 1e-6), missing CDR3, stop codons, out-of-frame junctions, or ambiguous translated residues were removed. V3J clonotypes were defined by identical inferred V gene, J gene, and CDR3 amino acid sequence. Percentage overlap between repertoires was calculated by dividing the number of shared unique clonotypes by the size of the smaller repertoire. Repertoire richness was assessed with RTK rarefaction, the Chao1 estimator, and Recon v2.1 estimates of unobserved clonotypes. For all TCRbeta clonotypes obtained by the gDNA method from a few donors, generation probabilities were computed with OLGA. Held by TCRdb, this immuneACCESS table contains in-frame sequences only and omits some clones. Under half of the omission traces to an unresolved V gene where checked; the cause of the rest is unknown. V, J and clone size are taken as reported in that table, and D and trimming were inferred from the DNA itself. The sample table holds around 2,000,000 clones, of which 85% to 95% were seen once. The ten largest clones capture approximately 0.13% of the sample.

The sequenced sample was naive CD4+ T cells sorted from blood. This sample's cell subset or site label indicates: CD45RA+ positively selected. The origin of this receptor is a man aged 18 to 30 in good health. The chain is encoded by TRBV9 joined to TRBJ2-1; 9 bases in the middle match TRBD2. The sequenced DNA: TGTGCCAGCAGCCCCCGGACTAGCGCGAGCTCCTACAATGAGCAGTTCTTC. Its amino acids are CASSPRTSASSYNEQFF.